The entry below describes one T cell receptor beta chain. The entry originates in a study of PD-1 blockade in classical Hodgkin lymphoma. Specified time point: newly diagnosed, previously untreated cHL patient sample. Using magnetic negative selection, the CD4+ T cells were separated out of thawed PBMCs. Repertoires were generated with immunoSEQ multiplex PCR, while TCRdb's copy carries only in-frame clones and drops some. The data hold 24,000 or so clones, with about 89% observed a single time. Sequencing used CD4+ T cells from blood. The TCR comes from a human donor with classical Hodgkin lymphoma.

The CDR3 sequence: CAWTTTDRPNYGYTF. The DNA for the CDR3 is TGTGCCTGGACTACTACGGACAGACCTAACTATGGCTACACCTTC. The chain employs TRBV30 and TRBJ1-2; tentative D call: TRBD1 (6 bases). This CDR3 comprises 15 residues. CDR1 and CDR2 (germline): GTSNPN, SVGIG (reference sequence). Trimming left V 4 bases short and J 0 bases short, with 15 bases between.